This T cell receptor (beta chain) derives from a study of high-grade serous ovarian cancer treatment subgroups. About the study: Samples averaged roughly 15,000 reads and roughly 7,700 unique TCR beta rearrangements.

This table comes from immunoSEQ multiplex PCR, and its TCRdb copy is limited to in-frame clones, with some not included. Of 4,200 or so clones in the sample, over 65% were seen once. Tumor tissue was taken before any definitive surgery or chemotherapy was given. This CDR3 region has 16 residues. V was clipped by 4 bases and J by 7 bases; unmatched bases: 15. Germline V gene sequence: CDR1 SGHDT, CDR2 YYEEEE. Sequenced input: tumor tissue. The gene calls are TRBV5-6 and TRBJ1-1; 8 positions match TRBD1. The sequence derives from a human donor with high-grade serous ovarian cancer. CDR3 region: CASSPGTGTLGIEAFF. CDR3 coding DNA: TGTGCCAGCAGCCCGGGGACAGGAACCTTGGGAATTGAAGCTTTCTTT.